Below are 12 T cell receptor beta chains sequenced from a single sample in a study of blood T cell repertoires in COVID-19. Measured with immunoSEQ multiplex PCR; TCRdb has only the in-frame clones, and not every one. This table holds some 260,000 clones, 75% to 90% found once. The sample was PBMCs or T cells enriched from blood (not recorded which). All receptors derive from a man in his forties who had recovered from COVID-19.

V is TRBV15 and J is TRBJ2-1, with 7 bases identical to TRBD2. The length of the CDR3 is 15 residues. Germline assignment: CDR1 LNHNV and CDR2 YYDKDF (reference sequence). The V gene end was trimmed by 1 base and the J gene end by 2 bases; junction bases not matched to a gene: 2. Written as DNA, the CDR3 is TGTGCCACCAGCAGAGCGGGGGGTGCCTACAATGAGCAGTTCTTC. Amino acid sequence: CATSRAGGAYNEQFF.

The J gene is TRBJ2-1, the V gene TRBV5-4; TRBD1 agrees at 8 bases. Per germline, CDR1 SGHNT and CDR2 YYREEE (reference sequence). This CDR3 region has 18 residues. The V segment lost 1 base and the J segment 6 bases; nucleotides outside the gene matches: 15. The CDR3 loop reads CASSLMSLDRGFLNEQFF. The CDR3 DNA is TGTGCCAGCAGCTTGATGTCGTTAGACAGGGGTTTTCTCAATGAGCAGTTCTTC.

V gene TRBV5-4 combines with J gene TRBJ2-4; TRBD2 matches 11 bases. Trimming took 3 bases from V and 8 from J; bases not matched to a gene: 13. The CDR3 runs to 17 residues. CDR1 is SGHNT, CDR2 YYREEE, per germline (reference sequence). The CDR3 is CASSSGTRSGRGDIQYF. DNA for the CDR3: TGTGCCAGCAGCTCGGGTACCCGTAGCGGGAGGGGAGACATTCAGTACTTC.

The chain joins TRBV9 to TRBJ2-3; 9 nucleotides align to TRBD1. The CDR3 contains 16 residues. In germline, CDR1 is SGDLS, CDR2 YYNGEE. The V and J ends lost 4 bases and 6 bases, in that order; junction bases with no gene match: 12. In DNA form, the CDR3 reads TGTGCCAGCAGCCCGCGTCCCGGGACAGGGACGGATACGCAGTATTTT. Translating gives CASSPRPGTGTDTQYF.

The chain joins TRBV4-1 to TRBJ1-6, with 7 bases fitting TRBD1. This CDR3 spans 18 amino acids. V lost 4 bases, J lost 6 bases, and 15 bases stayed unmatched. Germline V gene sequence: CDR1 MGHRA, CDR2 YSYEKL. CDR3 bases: TGCGCCAGCAGCCGAGTGCAGTCCAGGGGGTTACTTAATTCACCCCTCCACTTT. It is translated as CASSRVQSRGLLNSPLHF.

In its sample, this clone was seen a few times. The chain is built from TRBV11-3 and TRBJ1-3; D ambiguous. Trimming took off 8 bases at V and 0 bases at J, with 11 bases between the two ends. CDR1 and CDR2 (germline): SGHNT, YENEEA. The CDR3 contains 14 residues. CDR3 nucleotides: TGTGCCAGCCGGGAGTGGCCCTCTGGAAACACCATATATTTT. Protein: CASREWPSGNTIYF.

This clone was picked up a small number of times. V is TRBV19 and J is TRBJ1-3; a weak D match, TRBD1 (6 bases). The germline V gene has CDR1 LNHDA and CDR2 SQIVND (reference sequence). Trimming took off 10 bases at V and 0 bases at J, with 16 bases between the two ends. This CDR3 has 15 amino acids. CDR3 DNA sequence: TGTGCCACAAAAAGAGACAGGAGCTCTGGAAACACCATATATTTT. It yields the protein CATKRDRSSGNTIYF.

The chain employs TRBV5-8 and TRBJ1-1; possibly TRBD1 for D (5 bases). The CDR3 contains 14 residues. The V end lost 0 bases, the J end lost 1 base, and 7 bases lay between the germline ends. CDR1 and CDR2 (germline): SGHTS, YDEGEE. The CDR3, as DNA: TGTGCCAGCAGCTTGGGACAGCCGAACACTGAAGCTTTCTTT. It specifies CASSLGQPNTEAFF.

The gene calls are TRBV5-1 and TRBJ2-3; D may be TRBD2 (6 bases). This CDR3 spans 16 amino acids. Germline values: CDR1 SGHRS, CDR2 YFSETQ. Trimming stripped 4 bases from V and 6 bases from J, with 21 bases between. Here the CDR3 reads CASSKGTDKFGDTQYF. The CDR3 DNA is TGCGCCAGCAGCAAAGGGACTGATAAATTCGGGGATACGCAGTATTTT.

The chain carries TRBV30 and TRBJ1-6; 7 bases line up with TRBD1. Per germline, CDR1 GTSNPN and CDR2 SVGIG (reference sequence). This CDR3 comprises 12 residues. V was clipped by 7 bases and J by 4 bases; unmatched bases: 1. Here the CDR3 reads CALGQYNSPLHF. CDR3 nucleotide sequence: TGTGCCTTGGGACAGTATAATTCACCCCTCCACTTT. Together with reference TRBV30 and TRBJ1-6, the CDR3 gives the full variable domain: SQTIHQWPATLVQPVGSPLSLECTVEGTSNPNLYWYRQAAGRGLQLLFYSVGIGQISSEVPQNLSASRPQDRQFILSSKKLLLSDSGFYLCALGQYNSPLHFGNGTRLTVT.

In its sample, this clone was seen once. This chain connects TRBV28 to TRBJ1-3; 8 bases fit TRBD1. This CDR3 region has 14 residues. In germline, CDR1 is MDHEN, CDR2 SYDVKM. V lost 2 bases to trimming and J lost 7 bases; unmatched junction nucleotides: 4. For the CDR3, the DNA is TGTGCCAGCAGTTTAATTCACAGGGGGAACACCATATATTTT. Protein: CASSLIHRGNTIYF. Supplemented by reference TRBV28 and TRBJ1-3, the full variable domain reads DVKVTQSSRYLVKRTGEKVFLECVQDMDHENMFWYRQDPGLGLRLIYFSYDVKMKEKGDIPEGYSVSREKKERFSLILESASTNQTSMYLCASSLIHRGNTIYFGEGSWLTVV.

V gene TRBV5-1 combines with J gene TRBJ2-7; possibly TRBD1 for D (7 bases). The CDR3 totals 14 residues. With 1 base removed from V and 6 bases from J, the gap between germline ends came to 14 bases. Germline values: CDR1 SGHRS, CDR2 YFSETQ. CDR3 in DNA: TGCGCCAGCAGCTTGCGGCAGGGGGGCCGCGAGCAGTACTTC. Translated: CASSLRQGGREQYF. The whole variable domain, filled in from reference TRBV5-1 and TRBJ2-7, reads KAGVTQTPRYLIKTRGQQVTLSCSPISGHRSVSWYQQTPGQGLQFLFEYFSETQRNKGNFPGRFSGRQFSNSRSEMNVSTLELGDSALYLCASSLRQGGREQYFGPGTRLTVT.